A single T cell receptor beta chain is shown here with its context. The donors, nominally healthy at sampling, likely had unrecorded immune exposures. These data are taken from a study of cytomegalovirus exposure and HLA in healthy donors. Use of 60 Vbeta and 13 Jbeta primers characterized the PCR. Data came from immunoSEQ multiplex PCR; TCRdb stores just in-frame clones and leaves some out. There are about 130,000 clones in the sample; 70% to 85% occur only once, and approximately 3.8% lies in the top ten. Trimming removed 6 bases from V and 6 bases from J; junction bases left unmatched: 7. This CDR3 has 15 amino acids. Germline V gene sequence: CDR1 MNHEY, CDR2 SMNVEV (reference sequence).

This clonotype was sampled from a man aged 40-55 years in good health and CMV-seropositive. Specimen: PBMCs. V gene TRBV27 combines with J gene TRBJ2-7, with 14 bases identical to TRBD2. CDR3 in amino acids: CASSQGTSGSGEQYF. CDR3 bases: TGTGCCAGCAGCCAAGGGACTAGCGGGAGCGGCGAGCAGTACTTC.